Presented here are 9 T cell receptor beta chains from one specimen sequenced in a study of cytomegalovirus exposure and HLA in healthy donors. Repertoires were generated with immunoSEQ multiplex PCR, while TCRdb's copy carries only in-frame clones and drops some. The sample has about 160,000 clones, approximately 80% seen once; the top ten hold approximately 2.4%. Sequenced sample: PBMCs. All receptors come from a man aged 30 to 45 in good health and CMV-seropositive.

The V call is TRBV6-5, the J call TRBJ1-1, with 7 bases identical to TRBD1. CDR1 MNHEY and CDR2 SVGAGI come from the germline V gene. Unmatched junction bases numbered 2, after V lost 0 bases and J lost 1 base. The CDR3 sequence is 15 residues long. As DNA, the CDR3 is TGTGCCAGCAGTTACTCGTGGACAGGGAACACTGAAGCTTTCTTT. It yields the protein CASSYSWTGNTEAFF.

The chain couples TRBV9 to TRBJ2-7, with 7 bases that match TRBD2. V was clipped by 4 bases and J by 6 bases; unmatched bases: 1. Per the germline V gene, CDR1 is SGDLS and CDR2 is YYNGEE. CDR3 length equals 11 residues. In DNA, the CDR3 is TGTGCCAGCAGCTCGGGGGGCGAGCAGTACTTC. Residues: CASSSGGEQYF.

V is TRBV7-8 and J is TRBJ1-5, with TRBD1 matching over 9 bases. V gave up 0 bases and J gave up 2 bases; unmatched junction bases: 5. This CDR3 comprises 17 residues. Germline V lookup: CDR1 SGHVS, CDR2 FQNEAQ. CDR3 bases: TGTGCCAGCAGCTTAGCGTGGGGACAGGGAGGCAATCAGCCCCAGCATTTT. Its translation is CASSLAWGQGGNQPQHF.

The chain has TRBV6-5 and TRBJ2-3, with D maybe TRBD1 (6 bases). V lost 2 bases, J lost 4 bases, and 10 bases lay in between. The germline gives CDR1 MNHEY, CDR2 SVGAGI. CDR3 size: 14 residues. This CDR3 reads CASSYGTRADTQYF. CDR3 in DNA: TGTGCCAGCAGTTACGGGACACGGGCAGATACGCAGTATTTT.

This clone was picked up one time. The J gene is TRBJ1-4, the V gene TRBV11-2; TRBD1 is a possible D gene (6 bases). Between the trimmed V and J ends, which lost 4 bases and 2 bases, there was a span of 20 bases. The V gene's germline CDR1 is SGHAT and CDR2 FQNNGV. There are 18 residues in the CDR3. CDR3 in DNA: TGTGCCAGCAGCTCACCTAAGACAGGATTTACTACTAATGAAAAACTGTTTTTT. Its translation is CASSSPKTGFTTNEKLFF.

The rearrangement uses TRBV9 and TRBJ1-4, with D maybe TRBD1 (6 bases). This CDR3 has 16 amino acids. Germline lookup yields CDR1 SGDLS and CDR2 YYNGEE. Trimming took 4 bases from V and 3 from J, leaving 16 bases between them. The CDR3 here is CASSPSRTDSNEKLFF. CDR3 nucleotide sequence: TGTGCCAGCAGCCCCTCCCGGACAGATTCTAATGAAAAACTGTTTTTT. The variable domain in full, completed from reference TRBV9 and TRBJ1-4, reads DSGVTQTPKHLITATGQRVTLRCSPRSGDLSVYWYQQSLDQGLQFLIQYYNGEERAKGNILERFSAQQFPDLHSELNLSSLELGDSALYFCASSPSRTDSNEKLFFGSGTQLSVL.

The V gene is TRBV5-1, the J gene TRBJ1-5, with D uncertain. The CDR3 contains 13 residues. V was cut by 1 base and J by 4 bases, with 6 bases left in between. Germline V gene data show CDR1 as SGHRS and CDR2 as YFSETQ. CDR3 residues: CASSLFPNQPQHF. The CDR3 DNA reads TGCGCCAGCAGCTTGTTTCCGAATCAGCCCCAGCATTTT.

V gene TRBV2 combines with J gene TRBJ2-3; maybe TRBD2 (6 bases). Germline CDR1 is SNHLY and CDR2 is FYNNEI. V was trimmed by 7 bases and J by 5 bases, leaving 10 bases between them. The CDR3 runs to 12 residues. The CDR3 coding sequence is TGTGCCAGCAACCGAGCGGGAGATACGCAGTATTTT. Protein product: CASNRAGDTQYF.

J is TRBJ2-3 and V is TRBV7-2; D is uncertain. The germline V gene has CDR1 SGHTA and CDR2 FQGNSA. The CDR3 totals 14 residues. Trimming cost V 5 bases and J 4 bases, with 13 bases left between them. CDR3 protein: CASSAIYSADTQYF. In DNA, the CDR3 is TGTGCCAGCAGCGCAATTTACTCCGCAGATACGCAGTATTTT.